Listed here are 3 T cell receptor beta chains from one sample, sequenced in a study of beta chain features in type 1 diabetes. Sequencing targeted expressed TCRB transcripts, as all isolated RNA had been reverse transcribed. Assay used: immunoSEQ multiplex PCR; TCRdb lists only in-frame clones, some missing. Of approximately 120,000 clones in the sample, roughly 43% were seen once. Sequencing input: stem cell memory CD4+ T cells from blood. These TCRs come from a woman aged 18-30 years in good health.

The rearrangement uses TRBV19 and TRBJ2-5; TRBD2 agrees at 7 bases. Germline V CDR1 and CDR2: LNHDA, SQIVND (reference sequence). There are 14 residues in the CDR3. After removal of 4 bases from V and 3 bases from J, the junction contained 5 bases not matched to a gene. In nucleotides, the CDR3 is TGTGCCAGTAGTAGCGGGAGAGTGGAAGAGACCCAGTACTTC. Its translation is CASSSGRVEETQYF.

V is TRBV5-1 and J is TRBJ1-1; D perhaps matches TRBD1 (6 bases). CDR1 is SGHRS and CDR2 is YFSETQ in the germline V gene. V lost 5 bases and J 5 bases, leaving 19 bases between the germline ends. The CDR3 has 15 amino acids. The CDR3 region is CASSPLGGGQTEAFF. The CDR3 DNA follows: TGCGCCAGCAGTCCCCTTGGCGGGGGGCAAACTGAAGCTTTCTTT. Variable domain in full (rest from reference TRBV5-1 and TRBJ1-1): KAGVTQTPRYLIKTRGQQVTLSCSPISGHRSVSWYQQTPGQGLQFLFEYFSETQRNKGNFPGRFSGRQFSNSRSEMNVSTLELGDSALYLCASSPLGGGQTEAFFGQGTRLTVV.

The J gene is TRBJ2-7, the V gene TRBV7-9; 8 nucleotides match TRBD2. Germline CDR1 is SEHNR and CDR2 is FQNEAQ (reference sequence). J gave up 0 bases and V 1 base, and 5 bases lay outside the gene matches. The CDR3 runs 16 residues. This CDR3 is CASSLGSGVSSYEQYF. The CDR3 nucleotides read TGTGCCAGCAGCTTAGGTAGCGGGGTTAGCTCCTACGAGCAGTACTTC.